What follows are 5 T cell receptor beta chains derived from one specimen sequenced in a study of OX40 agonist ivuxolimab in advanced cancers. Assay: immunoSEQ multiplex PCR; the TCRdb copy retains only in-frame clones and omits some. The sample records about 13,000 clones, approximately 78% being singletons. This sample comprised CD4+ or CD8+ T cells sorted from blood, obtained in a trial of the OX40 agonist ivuxolimab. All receptors derive from an adult with an advanced solid tumor such as melanoma, head and neck, liver or kidney cancer.

The V gene is TRBV27, the J gene TRBJ2-1; D call uncertain. The CDR3 runs to 11 residues. From germline, CDR1 is MNHEY and CDR2 SMNVEV (reference sequence). V was clipped by 3 bases and J by 3 bases, with 0 bases between them. This chain's CDR3 is CASSFYNEQFF. CDR3 DNA: TGTGCCAGCAGTTTCTACAATGAGCAGTTCTTC.

The rearrangement links TRBV28 to TRBJ1-5; D may be TRBD1 (6 bases). Germline loops: CDR1 MDHEN, CDR2 SYDVKM. Trimming cost V 5 bases and J 4 bases, with 12 bases left between them. The CDR3 has 14 residues. CDR3 residues: CASSPTGWNQPQHF. In DNA, the CDR3 is TGTGCCAGCAGTCCAACAGGGTGGAATCAGCCCCAGCATTTT.

V is TRBV5-4 and J is TRBJ2-1; no reliable D call. The CDR3 spans 11 residues. Germline V lookup: CDR1 SGHNT, CDR2 YYREEE (reference sequence). Trimming took off 4 bases at V and 5 bases at J, with 4 bases between the two ends. The chain's CDR3 is CASSANNEQFF. CDR3 sequence (DNA): TGTGCCAGCAGCGCAAACAATGAGCAGTTCTTC.

CDR3 in amino acids: CTSSQDAAFPGHAYEQYF. CDR3 nucleotides: TGCACCAGCAGCCAAGACGCCGCCTTTCCAGGACATGCTTACGAGCAGTACTTC. The gene calls are TRBV1 and TRBJ2-7; the DNA was not used to check the table's D call, TRBD1. TRBV1 is a documented pseudogene. The CDR3 runs 18 residues.

The rearrangement links TRBV6-5 to TRBJ1-1; possible D gene TRBD1, 5 bases. V lost 8 bases to trimming and J lost 3 bases, with 13 bases between them. Germline assignment: CDR1 MNHEY and CDR2 SVGAGI. The CDR3 length is 13 residues. The CDR3 coding sequence is TGTGCCAGCTACGCAGGGTGGGACACTGAAGCTTTCTTT. It encodes CASYAGWDTEAFF.